This entry concerns a single TCR beta chain. Antigen unknown. Autoimmune disease history or systemic immunosuppression barred patients. Sequenced by immunoSEQ multiplex PCR; TCRdb stores in-frame clones only, minus some. The sample consists of more than 50,000 clones, about 80% of them appearing once. The data stem from a study of OX40 agonist ivuxolimab in advanced cancers. Whole-study results and caveats: Averaged across samples, CD8+ T cells carried more expanded clones than CD4+ did. Partial responders at 0.1-3.0 mg/kg had among the lowest clonal expansion. Also present in some nonresponders was a low level of normalized T-cell clonal expansion.

The CDR3 loop spans 15 amino acids. The V gene's germline CDR1 is SGDLS and CDR2 YYNGEE. V gave up 1 base and J gave up 4 bases; unmatched junction bases: 5. The input for sequencing was CD4+ or CD8+ T cells sorted from blood, taken in a trial of the OX40 agonist ivuxolimab. The chain carries TRBV9 and TRBJ2-1; 7 nucleotides agree with TRBD2. The clonotype was recovered from an adult with an advanced solid tumor such as melanoma, head and neck, liver or kidney cancer. CDR3 nucleotides: TGTGCCAGCAGCGTATTCTCTAGCGGTTACAATGAGCAGTTCTTC. Protein: CASSVFSSGYNEQFF.